This T cell receptor beta chain was retrieved from a study of beta chain features in type 1 diabetes. CDR1 and CDR2 (germline): SGHDT, YYEEEE. V trimming: 6 bases; J trimming: 5 bases; junction bases outside the gene matches: 10. The CDR3 has 14 residues. Study results and caveats: Insertion counts at VDJ junctions were lower in type 1 diabetes patients, who also showed more deletions there. Type 1 diabetes patients showed a moderate but significant shortening of TCRB CDR3s in all four CD4+ subsets. Cells expressing TCR highly could be over-represented by cDNA sequencing.

Expressed TCRB transcripts were sequenced because the isolated RNA had all been reverse transcribed beforehand. Repertoires were generated with immunoSEQ multiplex PCR, while TCRdb's copy carries only in-frame clones and drops some. The repertoire holds more than 300,000 clones, with 10% to 15% as singletons. This clone was seen a handful of times. Its specificity is unknown. This clonotype was sampled from a woman in her late teens or twenties with type 1 diabetes. The rearrangement joins TRBV5-6 to TRBJ2-5, with TRBD2 matching over 7 bases. Sequences were obtained from naive CD4+ T cells from blood. CDR3: CASTRGVSYETQYF. For the CDR3, the DNA is TGTGCCAGCACCCGGGGGGTATCGTATGAGACCCAGTACTTC.